These 29 T cell receptor beta chains were sequenced from one sample in a study of CD8 T cells in Susac syndrome. A quantity of about 0.45 to 1 ug RNA underwent reverse transcription using random hexamers. TCRdb re-called the immunoSEQ multiplex PCR reads with MiXCR, one entry per CDR3 protein. This sample has approximately 220,000 distinct CDR3 sequences; roughly nine tenths occur once, and the top ten carry around 0.14%. The sample consisted of CD8+ T cells from PBMCs. These receptors were obtained from a human donor with multiple sclerosis.

The chain links TRBV6-2 or TRBV6-3 to TRBJ1-5; perhaps TRBD1 as D (6 bases). Germline V gives CDR1 MNHEY, CDR2 SVGEGT. Trimming cost V 1 base and J 1 base, with 11 bases left between them. This CDR3 has 16 residues. This CDR3 is CASSYFTGFSNQPQHF. CDR3 in DNA: TGTGCCAGCAGTTACTTTACAGGGTTCAGCAATCAGCCCCAGCATTTT.

To note about this clonotype: A read error may produce the germline difference seen at one junction end. The chain employs TRBV4-1 and TRBJ1-4; possibly TRBD1 for D (5 bases). The CDR3 is 16 residues long. The germline gives CDR1 MGHRA, CDR2 YSYEKL. The CDR3 is CASSQGVQFTNEKLFF. The DNA for the CDR3 is TGCGCCAGCAGCCAGGGGGTACAATTTACTAACGAAAAACTGTTTTTT.

V usage is TRBV19 and J usage is TRBJ2-1; TRBD2 agrees at 7 bases. Germline trimming cut 5 bases from V and 3 bases from J; bases unmatched to any gene: 19. Germline-derived CDR1 and CDR2 are LNHDA and SQIVND (reference sequence). CDR3 length: 19 residues. Here the CDR3 DNA reads TGTGCCAGTAGTCCCCTCCGGGACTACCGACCGAAAAACTACAATGAGCAGTTCTTC. It encodes CASSPLRDYRPKNYNEQFF.

This sequence joins TRBV3-1 and TRBJ1-1, with 7 bases identical to TRBD1. J lost 2 bases, V lost 0 bases, and 3 bases had no gene match. The length of the CDR3 is 15 residues. Germline V gene lookup returns CDR1 LGHDT and CDR2 YNNKEL (reference sequence). The CDR3 sequence: CASSQDRGVNTEAFF. CDR3 DNA: TGTGCCAGCAGCCAAGACAGGGGGGTCAACACTGAAGCTTTCTTT.

For the CDR3, the DNA is TGTGCCAGCAGAAGAGATCGGAACACTGAAGCTTTCTTT. Its protein product is CASRRDRNTEAFF. This sequence joins TRBV6-7 and TRBJ1-1, with D unclear. TRBV6-7 is noted as an ORF with a role that remains uncertain. The length of the CDR3 is 13 residues. Trimming took off 6 bases at V and 1 base at J, with 9 bases between the two ends.

The V and J genes are TRBV7-2 and TRBJ2-1; TRBD2 is a possible D gene (6 bases). This CDR3 is built from 19 residues. CDR1 is SGHTA and CDR2 is FQGNSA in the germline V gene. Between the trimmed V and J ends, which lost 1 base and 0 bases, there was a span of 19 bases. The CDR3, as DNA: TGTGCCAGCAGCTTAGAGGGGACGGGACTCCCAAGCTCCTACAATGAGCAGTTCTTC. Translated: CASSLEGTGLPSSYNEQFF.

The chain uses TRBV30 and TRBJ1-2; the D gene is possibly TRBD1 (5 bases). Trimming took 2 bases from V and 7 from J, leaving 14 bases between them. The CDR3 is 13 residues long. Germline values: CDR1 GTSNPN, CDR2 SVGIG (reference sequence). CDR3 DNA: TGTGCCTGGAGTTCCCAGGGCGTATCTGGCTACACCTTC. Translated, it gives CAWSSQGVSGYTF.

This chain connects TRBV19 to TRBJ2-7, with TRBD1 identical over 9 bases. CDR3 length: 14 residues. CDR1 is LNHDA, CDR2 SQIVND, per germline (reference sequence). V shed 6 bases, J shed 5 bases, and the junction held 8 bases outside the gene matches. In DNA, the CDR3 is TGTGCCAGTAGCTTAAGGACAGGGGTCGACGAGCAGTACTTC. Translating it yields CASSLRTGVDEQYF. The variable domain in full, with the rest retrieved from reference TRBV19 and TRBJ2-7, is DGGITQSPKYLFRKEGQNVTLSCEQNLNHDAMYWYRQDPGQGLRLIYYSQIVNDFQKGDIAEGYSVSREKKESFPLTVTSAQKNPTAFYLCASSLRTGVDEQYFGPGTRLTVT.

The genes are TRBV6-2 or TRBV6-3 and TRBJ2-2; unclear D gene. Deletions cut 2 bases from V and 4 bases from J, with 8 bases between. The CDR3 covers 14 residues. Germline CDR1 and CDR2: MNHEY and SVGEGT. This chain's CDR3 is CASSYGPSTGELFF. CDR3 sequence (DNA): TGTGCCAGCAGTTACGGTCCCAGCACCGGGGAGCTGTTTTTT.

V and J are TRBV4-3 and TRBJ2-5; 8 bases are shared with TRBD2. Germline V lookup: CDR1 LGHNA, CDR2 YSLEER. V gave up 0 bases and J gave up 5 bases; unmatched junction bases: 2. The CDR3 runs to 14 residues. CDR3 DNA sequence: TGCGCCAGCAGCCAAGAAGCGGGAGTTGAGACCCAGTACTTC. The encoded protein is CASSQEAGVETQYF.

The rearrangement joins TRBV11-2 to TRBJ2-3; perhaps TRBD1 as D (6 bases). The CDR3 totals 17 residues. The ends were cut back, 1 base at V and 1 base at J, with 15 bases in the middle. The germline V gene encodes CDR1 SGHAT and CDR2 FQNNGV. CDR3 nucleotides: TGTGCCAGCAGCTTAGGGATAAACAGGGATGGCACAGATACGCAGTATTTT. It is translated as CASSLGINRDGTDTQYF.

Here the CDR3 reads CASSAGTSGGLGQFF. The CDR3, as DNA: TGTGCCAGCAGCGCAGGGACTAGCGGGGGGTTAGGGCAGTTCTTC. The J gene is TRBJ2-1, the V gene TRBV9, with 15 bases aligning to TRBD2. The ends lost 3 bases at V and 12 bases at J; junction bases unmatched: 7. CDR1 is SGDLS, CDR2 YYNGEE, per germline. The CDR3 is made up of 15 amino acids. Looking up the rest from reference TRBV9 and TRBJ2-1 gives the full variable domain: DSGVTQTPKHLITATGQRVTLRCSPRSGDLSVYWYQQSLDQGLQFLIQYYNGEERAKGNILERFSAQQFPDLHSELNLSSLELGDSALYFCASSAGTSGGLGQFFGPGTRLTVL.

This chain links TRBV4-1 with TRBJ1-1; D gene uncertain. Looked up from germline, CDR1 is MGHRA and CDR2 is YSYEKL. With 4 bases removed from V and 2 bases from J, the gap between germline ends came to 11 bases. The CDR3 spans 14 residues. This CDR3 is CASSPLDINTEAFF. CDR3 nucleotides: TGCGCCAGCAGCCCCCTAGACATCAACACTGAAGCTTTCTTT.

The gene calls are TRBV14 and TRBJ2-1, with 8 bases that match TRBD2. CDR3 length equals 19 residues. The germline V gene has CDR1 SGHDN and CDR2 FVKESK. V lost 1 base to trimming and J lost 3 bases; unmatched junction nucleotides: 14. As DNA, the CDR3 is TGTGCCAGCAGCCAAGGTTACCCTCCGGGGCGGGGGGTCTACAATGAGCAGTTCTTC. Translating it yields CASSQGYPPGRGVYNEQFF. The entire variable domain, with the rest obtained from reference TRBV14 and TRBJ2-1, is as follows: EAGVTQFPSHSVIEKGQTVTLRCDPISGHDNLYWYRRVMGKEIKFLLHFVKESKQDESGMPNNRFLAERTGGTYSTLKVQPAELEDSGVYFCASSQGYPPGRGVYNEQFFGPGTRLTVL.

The rearrangement joins TRBV12-3 or TRBV12-4 to TRBJ2-1; possibly TRBD2 for D (5 bases). V dropped 3 bases and J dropped 1 base, with 10 bases sitting between them. The CDR3 has 15 amino acids. Here the CDR3 reads CASSLGSSSYNEQFF. DNA of the CDR3: TGTGCCAGCAGTTTGGGGAGCTCGTCCTACAATGAGCAGTTCTTC.

In this sample, this clonotype turned up once. V and J are TRBV28 and TRBJ2-7, with 8 bases aligning to TRBD2. Germline CDR1 is MDHEN and CDR2 is SYDVKM. Trimming took 5 bases from V and 3 from J; bases not matched to a gene: 9. The CDR3 is 15 amino acids. The DNA of the CDR3 is TGTGCCAGCAGTAACGGGAGGGACCTGATCTACGAGCAGTACTTC. Encoded protein: CASSNGRDLIYEQYF.

The chain employs TRBV27 and TRBJ2-7, with no clear D. V was pared by 3 bases and J by 2 bases, with 11 bases between. Per the germline V gene, CDR1 is MNHEY and CDR2 is SMNVEV (reference sequence). This CDR3 has 14 residues. For the CDR3, the DNA is TGTGCCAGCAGTTTCTCTGGTCCAACCTACGAGCAGTACTTC. Translating gives CASSFSGPTYEQYF.

The chain recombines TRBV7-9 with TRBJ2-7, with TRBD1 as a possible D gene (6 bases). CDR3 size: 15 residues. CDR1 and CDR2 (germline): SEHNR, FQNEAQ (reference sequence). V lost 5 bases to trimming and J lost 2 bases, with 16 bases between them. The CDR3 nucleotides are TGTGCCAGCAGCATTCTGACAGGATCCCCCTACGAGCAGTACTTC. This translates into CASSILTGSPYEQYF.

V gene TRBV29-1 combines with J gene TRBJ1-2; D ambiguous. Germline loops: CDR1 SQVTM, CDR2 ANQGSEA. The CDR3 is 13 residues long. V lost 7 bases, J lost 3 bases, and 15 bases lay in between. The CDR3 DNA follows: TGCAGCGCCGAGGTACAAGGCCACTATGGCTACACCTTC. This encodes CSAEVQGHYGYTF.

J is TRBJ1-1 and V is TRBV5-1; no firm D call. Germline CDR1 and CDR2: SGHRS and YFSETQ. This CDR3 is 15 amino acids long. Trimming cost V 7 bases and J 0 bases, with 16 bases left between them. The CDR3 region is CASGDYGSMNTEAFF. CDR3 sequence (DNA): TGCGCCAGCGGAGATTATGGCAGTATGAACACTGAAGCTTTCTTT.

On this clonotype: At one end the junction does not follow the germline gene, possibly because of a read error. Written as DNA, the CDR3 is TGTGCCATCAGTAGCAGGGTTTCTCAGCCCCAGCATTTT. Amino acid sequence: CAISSRVSQPQHF. J is TRBJ1-5 and V is TRBV28; the D gene is possibly TRBD1 (5 bases). The CDR3 runs to 13 residues. Germline loops: CDR1 MDHEN, CDR2 SYDVKM.

This clonotype was seen a single time. The genes are TRBV20-1 and TRBJ1-4, with 8 bases lining up with TRBD1. Germline V gene lookup returns CDR1 DFQATT and CDR2 SNEGSKA (reference sequence). The CDR3 loop spans 15 amino acids. Trimming cost V 3 bases and J 8 bases; bases outside gene matches: 11. CDR3 sequence: CSASPLHGQGEKLFF. CDR3 bases: TGCAGTGCTAGTCCCCTTCACGGACAGGGAGAAAAACTGTTTTTT.

This chain links TRBV20-1 with TRBJ2-7, with 12 bases matching TRBD2. V lost 3 bases, J lost 6 bases, and 9 bases stayed unmatched. The length of the CDR3 is 15 residues. CDR1 is DFQATT, CDR2 SNEGSKA, per germline (reference sequence). DNA of the CDR3: TGCAGTGCTAGGGGGACTAGCGGGCGGGCCGGCGAGCAGTACTTC. Its translation: CSARGTSGRAGEQYF.

V and J are TRBV7-8 and TRBJ2-1; 11 positions match TRBD1. The V segment lost 5 bases and the J segment 0 bases; nucleotides outside the gene matches: 9. The CDR3 has 18 residues. Germline CDR1 SGHVS, CDR2 FQNEAQ. The CDR3 region is CASSRIGTGGHSYNEQFF. CDR3 nucleotide sequence: TGTGCCAGCAGCCGAATTGGGACAGGGGGTCACTCCTACAATGAGCAGTTCTTC.

This chain uses TRBV18 with TRBJ2-5; possibly TRBD2 for D (6 bases). The germline V and J ends were trimmed by 3 bases and 3 bases, with 20 bases remaining between them. The CDR3 is made up of 17 amino acids. Germline CDR1 reads KGHSH; CDR2 reads LQKENI. CDR3 loop: CASSPGNDVWGEETQYF. CDR3 in DNA: TGTGCCAGCTCACCCGGGAACGATGTGTGGGGGGAAGAGACCCAGTACTTC.

This chain connects TRBV9 to TRBJ2-5, with 9 bases identical to TRBD2. In germline, CDR1 is SGDLS, CDR2 YYNGEE. This CDR3 comprises 16 residues. V was clipped by 4 bases and J by 5 bases; unmatched bases: 12. CDR3 coding DNA: TGTGCCAGCAGCCCCATCGGCGGGGGGGGATCGGAGACCCAGTACTTC. Protein product: CASSPIGGGGSETQYF.

This chain uses TRBV5-6 with TRBJ2-1, with TRBD2 identical over 9 bases. This CDR3 region has 14 residues. Germline V gene lookup returns CDR1 SGHDT and CDR2 YYEEEE. With V trimmed by 3 bases and J by 8 bases, 6 bases remained unmatched. DNA of the CDR3: TGTGCCAGCAGCTCGGGGACTAGCAGCGATGAGCAGTTCTTC. It yields the protein CASSSGTSSDEQFF.

The rearrangement links TRBV27 to TRBJ2-7; D perhaps matches TRBD2 (6 bases). Trimming shortened V by 3 bases and J by 2 bases, and 11 bases separated the two germline ends. Germline values: CDR1 MNHEY, CDR2 SMNVEV (reference sequence). The CDR3 covers 14 residues. The CDR3 reads CASSFAGYTYEQYF. The CDR3 DNA sequence: TGTGCCAGCAGTTTTGCGGGGTACACCTACGAGCAGTACTTC.

This chain connects TRBV15 to TRBJ2-4; 13 bases agree with TRBD2. The V segment lost 0 bases and the J segment 8 bases; nucleotides outside the gene matches: 7. Germline values: CDR1 LNHNV, CDR2 YYDKDF (reference sequence). CDR3 length: 17 residues. The CDR3 here is CATSREQLAGGPYIQYF. The CDR3 nucleotides are TGTGCCACCAGCAGAGAGCAACTAGCGGGAGGGCCGTACATTCAGTACTTC.